This entry concerns a single TCR beta chain. CDR3 length: 16 amino acids. The germline CDR1 and CDR2 sequences are MGHRA and YSYEKL. V lost 3 bases and J lost 5; bases outside the gene matches: 9. Profiling relied on immunoSEQ multiplex PCR, and the TCRdb table lists in-frame clones only, not all of them. The sample has about 430,000 clones; 85% to 90% are singletons. This sample stems from a study of blood T cell repertoires in COVID-19. Overall study: Spain, Italy and the United States supplied samples that represented acute and convalescent COVID-19. Nucleic acid was either cDNA or gDNA, and it came from T cells, B-cell-depleted T cells, or PBMCs.

Seattle researchers signed up patients amid active infection and tracked them longitudinally. This sequence originates from a man younger than 30 with COVID-19, enrolled during active disease. The rearrangement links TRBV4-1 to TRBJ1-5, with 8 positions matching TRBD1. The sequencing input was peripheral blood. The CDR3 spells CASSQPAGTGDQPQHF. In nucleotides, the CDR3 is TGCGCCAGCAGCCAGCCTGCCGGGACAGGAGATCAGCCCCAGCATTTT.